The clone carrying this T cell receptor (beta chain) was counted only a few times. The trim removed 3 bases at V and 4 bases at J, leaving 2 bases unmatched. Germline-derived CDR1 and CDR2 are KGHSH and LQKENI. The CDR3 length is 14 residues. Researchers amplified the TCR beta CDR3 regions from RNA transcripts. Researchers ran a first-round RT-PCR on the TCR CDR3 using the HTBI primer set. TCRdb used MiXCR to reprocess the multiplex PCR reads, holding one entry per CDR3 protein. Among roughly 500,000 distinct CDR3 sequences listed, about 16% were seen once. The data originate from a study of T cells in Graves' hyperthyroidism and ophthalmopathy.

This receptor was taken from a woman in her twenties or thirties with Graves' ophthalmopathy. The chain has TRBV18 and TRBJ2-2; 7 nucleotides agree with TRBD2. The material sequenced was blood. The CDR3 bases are TGTGCCAGCTCACCGAGACTAGCCACCGGGGAGCTGTTTTTT. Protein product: CASSPRLATGELFF.